This T cell receptor beta chain was sequenced during a study of blood T cell repertoires in COVID-19. Study-wide background: The samples span acute and convalescent COVID-19 from the United States, Italy and Spain.

Germline lookup yields CDR1 LGHNA and CDR2 YNFKEQ. Trimming took 1 base from V and 4 from J, leaving 17 bases between them. There are 17 residues in the CDR3. In the study's own analysis: Reference gene primer amplification gave nucleated cell count estimates. Sequencing was performed with immunoSEQ multiplex PCR; in TCRdb, only in-frame clones are kept and a portion is missing. V and J calls plus clone size are reproduced from that table; the DNA served to infer D and trimming. The profile shows some 67,000 clones, roughly nine tenths of them singletons. Sequenced sample: peripheral blood. The chain carries TRBV4-2 and TRBJ1-5; TRBD1 is a possible D gene (6 bases). This receptor was taken from a woman aged 80 or older with acute or convalescent COVID-19. The CDR3: CASSQGATRGANQPQHF. In nucleotides, the CDR3 is TGTGCCAGCAGCCAAGGCGCGACCCGGGGGGCGAATCAGCCCCAGCATTTT.